Shown below are 23 T cell receptor beta chains from a single sample sequenced in a study of PD-1 blockade in mismatch repair-deficient tumors. Sequencing used immunoSEQ multiplex PCR; TCRdb keeps in-frame clones, though not all of them. This sample has 100,000 to 150,000 clones, with roughly 86% found just once. Sequencing was performed on peripheral blood, taken 70 to 72 weeks after starting pembrolizumab. The receptors originated from an adult with mismatch repair-deficient cancer.

This clone was recorded once. The rearrangement uses TRBV7-6 and TRBJ2-2; maybe TRBD2 (6 bases). CDR1 and CDR2 from the germline V gene are SGHVS and FNYEAQ. The CDR3 is made up of 15 amino acids. V lost 8 bases and J 11 bases, leaving 24 bases between the germline ends. This CDR3 reads CASFIGTGDFGELFF. CDR3 bases: TGTGCCAGCTTTATAGGCACCGGGGACTTCGGTGAGCTGTTTTTT.

The chain uses TRBV28 and TRBJ2-7; D is tentatively TRBD1 or TRBD2 (5 bases each). Trimming removed 4 bases at V and 1 base at J, with 14 bases between. The CDR3 length is 15 residues. In germline, CDR1 is MDHEN, CDR2 SYDVKM. The CDR3 nucleotides are TGTGCCAGCAGTTCCCAGAGGGGTCGGTCCTACGAGCAGTACTTC. Translation gives CASSSQRGRSYEQYF.

V is TRBV6-5 and J is TRBJ2-7; 7 bases agree with TRBD2. The CDR3 is 14 residues long. Germline V gene lookup returns CDR1 MNHEY and CDR2 SVGAGI. The junction had 7 bases not matched to a gene; V was cut back by 2 bases and J by 6 bases. CDR3 residues: CASSYGRATLEQYF. For the CDR3, the DNA is TGTGCCAGCAGTTACGGGAGGGCCACCCTCGAGCAGTACTTC.

V usage is TRBV9 and J usage is TRBJ2-6, with 8 bases fitting TRBD1. The CDR3 is 18 residues long. Germline V gene data show CDR1 as SGDLS and CDR2 as YYNGEE. Trimming at V came to 4 bases and at J to 1 base, leaving 10 bases not matched to a gene. The CDR3 loop reads CASSPRQGRGSGANVLTF. The CDR3 region has the DNA TGTGCCAGCAGCCCCAGACAGGGGCGCGGTTCTGGGGCCAACGTCCTGACTTTC.

J is TRBJ2-4 and V is TRBV9; 9 bases map to TRBD1. CDR3 size: 14 residues. The V gene's germline CDR1 is SGDLS and CDR2 YYNGEE. The trim removed 3 bases at V and 6 bases at J, leaving 4 bases unmatched. The CDR3 is CASSAPGQGNIQYF. Here the CDR3 DNA reads TGTGCCAGCAGCGCCCCGGGACAGGGAAACATTCAGTACTTC.

This chain joins TRBV27 and TRBJ2-1; TRBD2 agrees at 9 bases. Unmatched junction bases numbered 5, after V lost 6 bases and J lost 2 bases. Germline CDR1 is MNHEY and CDR2 is SMNVEV (reference sequence). CDR3 length: 15 residues. CDR3 residues: CASSPRLAAYNEQFF. CDR3 sequence (DNA): TGTGCCAGCAGCCCGAGACTAGCGGCCTACAATGAGCAGTTCTTC.

The genes are TRBV7-2 and TRBJ1-2; possibly TRBD1 for D (5 bases). The germline V gene has CDR1 SGHTA and CDR2 FQGNSA. The CDR3 consists of 15 residues. V was cut by 1 base and J by 4 bases, with 13 bases left in between. CDR3 in DNA: TGTGCCAGCAGCTTAGGGAGGGGCATGAGCTATGGCTACACCTTC. Protein: CASSLGRGMSYGYTF.

V usage is TRBV7-6 and J usage is TRBJ1-4; the match to TRBD1 covers 7 bases. V was clipped by 4 bases and J by 6 bases; unmatched bases: 8. Germline CDR1 and CDR2: SGHVS and FNYEAQ. The CDR3 consists of 15 residues. The CDR3 DNA follows: TGTGCCAGCAGCTCCGTCGACAGGGAAGATGAAAAACTGTTTTTT. Its protein product is CASSSVDREDEKLFF.

Here the CDR3 DNA reads TGCGCCAGCAGCCAAGGCGGCCTCAGTGAGCAGTTCTTC. This encodes CASSQGGLSEQFF. This chain connects TRBV4-3 to TRBJ2-1; D uncertain. With 1 base removed from V and 9 bases from J, the gap between germline ends came to 10 bases. CDR3 length: 13 residues. Germline CDR1 is LGHNA and CDR2 is YSLEER.

This chain joins TRBV4-1 and TRBJ1-2; TRBD1 agrees at 8 bases. This CDR3 is built from 14 residues. Looked up from germline, CDR1 is MGHRA and CDR2 is YSYEKL. V shed 1 base and J 3 bases; nucleotides not matched to a gene: 1. The CDR3 reads CASSQAQGDYGYTF. The CDR3 nucleotides read TGCGCCAGCAGCCAAGCACAGGGGGACTATGGCTACACCTTC.

The rearrangement joins TRBV19 to TRBJ2-5; D is ambiguous. From germline, CDR1 is LNHDA and CDR2 SQIVND (reference sequence). Trimming pared 5 bases from V and 2 bases from J, leaving 15 bases between. The CDR3 is 15 amino acids. The chain's CDR3 is CASSPVGRKQETQYF. Written as DNA, the CDR3 is TGTGCCAGTAGTCCGGTTGGCCGGAAGCAAGAGACCCAGTACTTC.

The gene calls are TRBV6-6 and TRBJ1-2, with D possibly being TRBD1 (5 bases). Germline V gives CDR1 MNHNY, CDR2 SVGAGI (reference sequence). The length of the CDR3 is 13 residues. V lost 2 bases to trimming and J lost 8 bases, with 12 bases between them. The DNA for the CDR3 is TGTGCCAGCAGTTACGGGGGAGAATTGGGCTACACCTTC. This gives the protein CASSYGGELGYTF.

The CDR3, as DNA: TGTGCCAGCAGCAGGGGACTAGCGGGAGGCCCCCTTACCTACGAGCAGTACTTC. Translating it yields CASSRGLAGGPLTYEQYF. The rearrangement links TRBV7-9 to TRBJ2-7, with 15 bases aligning to TRBD2. The CDR3 consists of 18 residues. V dropped 5 bases and J dropped 2; count of bases not matched to a gene: 10. Germline V gives CDR1 SEHNR, CDR2 FQNEAQ (reference sequence).

The chain's CDR3 is CASSQGSGGEQFF. The CDR3 DNA is TGCGCCAGCAGCCAAGGCTCCGGCGGTGAGCAGTTCTTC. This chain connects TRBV4-3 to TRBJ2-1, with unresolved D. Between the trimmed V and J ends, which lost 1 base and 9 bases, there was a span of 10 bases. The CDR3 loop spans 13 amino acids. Germline V CDR1 and CDR2: LGHNA, YSLEER.

The V and J genes are TRBV6-6 and TRBJ2-5; 9 nucleotides agree with TRBD2. CDR1 is MNHNY, CDR2 SVGAGI, per germline (reference sequence). J gave up 3 bases and V 2 bases, and 4 bases lay outside the gene matches. This CDR3 contains 15 residues. CDR3 DNA sequence: TGTGCCAGCAGTTACGGGCGGGAGGGCAAAGAGACCCAGTACTTC. It is translated as CASSYGREGKETQYF.

This chain joins TRBV29-1 and TRBJ2-2; TRBD2 might be the D (6 bases). Germline loops: CDR1 SQVTM, CDR2 ANQGSEA. The V end was cut by 7 bases, the J end by 4 bases, with 7 bases between. This CDR3 spans 11 amino acids. As DNA, the CDR3 is TGCAGCGCCGGGGGCACCGGGGAGCTGTTTTTT. It codes for CSAGGTGELFF.

The chain uses TRBV7-2 and TRBJ2-7; a possible D gene is TRBD2 (6 bases). Deletions cut 1 base from V and 1 base from J, with 11 bases between. The germline V gene encodes CDR1 SGHTA and CDR2 FQGNSA. The length of the CDR3 is 15 residues. CDR3 loop: CASSLEGGISYEQYF. The CDR3 region has the DNA TGTGCCAGCAGCTTAGAAGGCGGGATTTCCTACGAGCAGTACTTC.

The chain employs TRBV6-6 and TRBJ1-5; D might be TRBD1 (6 bases). V lost 6 bases, J lost 4 bases, and 13 bases lay in between. The CDR3 covers 14 residues. The germline gives CDR1 MNHNY, CDR2 SVGAGI (reference sequence). The CDR3 DNA sequence: TGTGCCAGCAGGGTGTGGGGGCTGAATCAGCCCCAGCATTTT. As protein: CASRVWGLNQPQHF.

The chain carries TRBV13 and TRBJ2-3, with 11 bases lining up with TRBD2. The CDR3 covers 15 residues. J gave up 5 bases and V 4 bases, and 5 bases lay outside the gene matches. CDR1 is PRHDT and CDR2 is FYEKMQ in the germline V gene (reference sequence). The CDR3 spells CASSYSGRARDTQYF. DNA for the CDR3: TGTGCCAGCAGCTATAGCGGGAGGGCCAGAGATACGCAGTATTTT.

The V and J genes are TRBV27 and TRBJ2-1; 10 nucleotides match TRBD1. CDR3 length: 17 amino acids. The V gene's germline CDR1 is MNHEY and CDR2 SMNVEV (reference sequence). After removal of 6 bases from V and 1 base from J, the junction contained 9 bases not matched to a gene. The CDR3 DNA reads as TGTGCCAGCAGCTTCCTCGACAGGGGGCTATCCTACAATGAGCAGTTCTTC. Its translation is CASSFLDRGLSYNEQFF.

Here the CDR3 reads CASSFKGGGTGDYGYTF. The CDR3 region has the DNA TGTGCCAGCAGCTTCAAGGGAGGAGGGACCGGTGACTATGGCTACACCTTC. J is TRBJ1-2 and V is TRBV5-5; D might be TRBD1 (5 bases). The germline V and J ends were trimmed by 2 bases and 3 bases, with 20 bases remaining between them. Per the germline V gene, CDR1 is SGHKS and CDR2 is YYEKEE (reference sequence). This CDR3 is built from 17 residues.

This clone was seen only once. The V call is TRBV11-3, the J call TRBJ2-5; 7 bases align to TRBD1. The CDR3 is 20 residues long. Germline V gene sequence: CDR1 SGHNT, CDR2 YENEEA. With V trimmed by 2 bases and J by 1 base, 19 bases remained unmatched. CDR3 in amino acids: CASSLSRPIQTGPGQETQYF. For the CDR3, the DNA is TGTGCCAGCAGCTTATCCCGTCCCATACAGACAGGGCCGGGCCAAGAGACCCAGTACTTC.

V is TRBV6-5 and J is TRBJ2-1; 7 positions match TRBD2. Per the germline V gene, CDR1 is MNHEY and CDR2 is SVGAGI. The ends lost 2 bases at V and 4 bases at J; junction bases unmatched: 5. The CDR3 extends over 15 amino acids. The CDR3, as DNA: TGTGCCAGCAGTTACGGGTGGGAGGGGTACAATGAGCAGTTCTTC. Protein sequence: CASSYGWEGYNEQFF.